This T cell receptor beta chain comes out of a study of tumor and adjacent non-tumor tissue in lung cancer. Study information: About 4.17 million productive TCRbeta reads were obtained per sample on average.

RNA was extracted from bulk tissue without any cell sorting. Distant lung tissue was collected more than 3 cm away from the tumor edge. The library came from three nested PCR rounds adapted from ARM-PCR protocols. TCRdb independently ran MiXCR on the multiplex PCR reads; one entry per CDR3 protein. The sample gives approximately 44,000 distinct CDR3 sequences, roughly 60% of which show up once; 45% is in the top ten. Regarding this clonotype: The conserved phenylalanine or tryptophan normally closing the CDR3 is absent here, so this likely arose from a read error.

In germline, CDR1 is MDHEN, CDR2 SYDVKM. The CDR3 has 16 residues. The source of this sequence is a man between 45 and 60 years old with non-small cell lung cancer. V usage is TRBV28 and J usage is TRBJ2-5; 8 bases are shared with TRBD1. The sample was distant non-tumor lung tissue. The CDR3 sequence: CASNLFGQGRGETQYL. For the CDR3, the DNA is TGTGCCAGCAATTTATTTGGACAGGGTCGAGGGGAGACCCAGTACCTC.